Each of the 21 T cell receptor beta chains below was sequenced from the same sample in a study of shared clonotypes between healthy human individuals. Produced via immunoSEQ multiplex PCR; TCRdb's table is partial and in-frame only. The repertoire holds around 600,000 clones, with more than 95% as singletons. Material for sequencing was naive CD4+ T cells sorted from blood. The subset is: CD45RA+ positively selected. These receptors were collected from a woman aged 25 to 39 in good health.

V and J are TRBV27 and TRBJ1-1; D not resolved. V was pared by 3 bases and J by 3 bases, with 8 bases between. Germline CDR1 and CDR2: MNHEY and SMNVEV (reference sequence). The CDR3 is 13 amino acids. CDR3 in amino acids: CASSLLGDTEAFF. The CDR3 DNA reads as TGTGCCAGCAGTTTGTTAGGTGACACTGAAGCTTTCTTT.

This clone has just one count. V gene TRBV29-1 combines with J gene TRBJ2-1; the D call may be TRBD1 or TRBD2 (5 bases each). The germline V gene has CDR1 SQVTM and CDR2 ANQGSEA. V was pared by 6 bases and J by 4 bases, with 16 bases between. The length of the CDR3 is 14 residues. CDR3 DNA sequence: TGCAGCGTCGGGGCCCAGATTGAGTACAATGAGCAGTTCTTC. It codes for CSVGAQIEYNEQFF.

V and J are TRBV28 and TRBJ2-7; 9 positions agree with TRBD1. CDR3 length equals 18 residues. Germline V gene lookup returns CDR1 MDHEN and CDR2 SYDVKM. Unmatched junction bases numbered 14, after V lost 5 bases and J lost 0 bases. The CDR3, as DNA: TGTGCCAGCAGTCTGAAACCGGGACAGGGCTACTTCTCCTACGAGCAGTACTTC. It specifies CASSLKPGQGYFSYEQYF.

Points on this clone: At one boundary the junction diverges from the germline segment, which might be a read error. Other DNA sequences in this specimen translate into the identical CDR3. The V call is TRBV19, the J call TRBJ2-7, with 10 bases identical to TRBD1. The CDR3 sequence is 16 residues long. Germline CDR1 reads LNHDA; CDR2 reads SQIVND (reference sequence). The CDR3 DNA follows: TGTGCCAGCAGTACTAAACCCGGGACAGGGGACTACGAGCAGTACTTC. Protein sequence: CASSTKPGTGDYEQYF.

The chain links TRBV4-1 to TRBJ1-1, with D unresolved. The CDR3 is 18 amino acids. Germline CDR1 and CDR2: MGHRA and YSYEKL. Between the trimmed V and J ends, which lost 0 bases and 0 bases, there was a span of 17 bases. DNA for the CDR3: TGCGCCAGCAGCCAAGATTCCGCAAGGAGGGTGATGAACACTGAAGCTTTCTTT. Translated: CASSQDSARRVMNTEAFF.

This clone appeared once. The gene calls are TRBV21-1 and TRBJ2-4; TRBD1, the table's D call, lacks a check against the DNA. TRBV21-1 is termed a pseudogene. This CDR3 spans 14 amino acids. CDR3 bases: TGTGCCAGCAGCCCTGGGGACAGGGAGAACATTCAGTACTTC. Translation gives CASSPGDRENIQYF.

The chain employs TRBV29-1 and TRBJ2-7, with no clear D. Per germline, CDR1 SQVTM and CDR2 ANQGSEA. The CDR3 has 16 residues. Trimming cost V 5 bases and J 0 bases, with 20 bases left between them. In nucleotides, the CDR3 is TGCAGCGTTTTTGAAGACAAACCGGGTTCCTCCTACGAGCAGTACTTC. Translation: CSVFEDKPGSSYEQYF.

V gene TRBV30 combines with J gene TRBJ2-5; tentatively, D is TRBD1 (6 bases). V lost 0 bases and J 5 bases, leaving 7 bases between the germline ends. The CDR3 has 12 amino acids. The germline V gene has CDR1 GTSNPN and CDR2 SVGIG (reference sequence). CDR3 loop: CAWSVQGETQYF. DNA of the CDR3: TGTGCCTGGAGTGTCCAGGGGGAGACCCAGTACTTC.

V usage is TRBV6-6 and J usage is TRBJ2-7; TRBD2 matches at 7 bases. Germline lookup yields CDR1 MNHNY and CDR2 SVGAGI (reference sequence). V lost 4 bases, J lost 2 bases, and 5 bases stayed unmatched. This CDR3 is 14 amino acids long. The CDR3 DNA reads TGTGCCAGCAGTTCCAGCGGGATAACCTACGAGCAGTACTTC. Translation: CASSSSGITYEQYF.

The chain employs TRBV5-4 and TRBJ1-4; D perhaps matches TRBD1 (5 bases). V gave up 3 bases and J gave up 0 bases, with 6 bases separating them. Germline lookup yields CDR1 SGHNT and CDR2 YYREEE (reference sequence). CDR3 length: 14 amino acids. The CDR3 DNA sequence: TGTGCCAGCAGCTCGACAGCAACTAATGAAAAACTGTTTTTT. It codes for CASSSTATNEKLFF. Supplemented by reference TRBV5-4 and TRBJ1-4, the full variable domain reads ETGVTQSPTHLIKTRGQQVTLRCSSQSGHNTVSWYQQALGQGPQFIFQYYREEENGRGNFPPRFSGLQFPNYSSELNVNALELDDSALYLCASSSTATNEKLFFGSGTQLSVL.

This clone was observed once. This sample includes further DNA sequences coding for the same CDR3. DNA of the CDR3: TGCGCCAGCAGCTTGGGAGTGAACACTGAAGCTTTCTTT. This sequence encodes CASSLGVNTEAFF. The chain carries TRBV5-1 and TRBJ1-1; D not resolved. The V gene lost 0 bases and the J gene lost 0 bases, with 3 bases spanning the gap. CDR1 is SGHRS, CDR2 YFSETQ, per germline. The CDR3 length is 13 residues. The full variable domain, in which reference TRBV5-1 and TRBJ1-1 provide the parts outside the CDR3, is KAGVTQTPRYLIKTRGQQVTLSCSPISGHRSVSWYQQTPGQGLQFLFEYFSETQRNKGNFPGRFSGRQFSNSRSEMNVSTLELGDSALYLCASSLGVNTEAFFGQGTRLTVV.

The chain couples TRBV14 to TRBJ2-2, with TRBD2 matching 9 bases. Germline V gives CDR1 SGHDN, CDR2 FVKESK. Germline trimming cut 5 bases from V and 8 bases from J; bases unmatched to any gene: 9. The CDR3 is 15 amino acids. CDR3 DNA sequence: TGTGCCAGCAGCTACCTGGGACTAGCAGGAGGGGAGCTGTTTTTT. Its translation: CASSYLGLAGGELFF.

The chain joins TRBV21-1 to TRBJ2-3; the table's D gene call, TRBD1, was not cross checked with the DNA. TRBV21-1 is a pseudogene. The CDR3 is 17 amino acids. The CDR3 region has the DNA TGTGCCAGCACCGAGACAGGGGGCCCGCTAGGCACAGATACGCAGTATTTT. It yields the protein CASTETGGPLGTDTQYF.

The rearrangement uses TRBV28 and TRBJ1-6, with TRBD1 as a possible D gene (5 bases). CDR3 length: 15 amino acids. V was trimmed by 7 bases and J by 6 bases, leaving 16 bases between them. Germline V gives CDR1 MDHEN, CDR2 SYDVKM. This chain's CDR3 is CASTRDSLANSPLHF. CDR3 coding DNA: TGTGCCAGCACAAGGGACTCACTCGCTAATTCACCCCTCCACTTT.

V is TRBV6-1 and J is TRBJ2-7, with 12 positions matching TRBD1. The CDR3 has 15 residues. Germline-derived CDR1 and CDR2 are MNHNS and SASEGT. V lost 8 bases, J lost 2 bases, and 7 bases stayed unmatched. CDR3 DNA: TGTGCCAGCCTGGAGGGACAGGGGGCTGCCTACGAGCAGTACTTC. Translated: CASLEGQGAAYEQYF.

CDR3 sequence reads: CASSLGQAYTGELFF. Written as DNA, the CDR3 is TGCGCCAGCAGCCTCGGACAGGCTTACACCGGGGAGCTGTTTTTT. This chain links TRBV4-1 with TRBJ2-2; TRBD1 agrees at 7 bases. J was trimmed by 3 bases and V by 4 bases; bases with no gene match: 5. Germline V gene lookup returns CDR1 MGHRA and CDR2 YSYEKL. The CDR3 totals 15 residues.

The V gene is TRBV19, the J gene TRBJ2-2; D unresolved. This CDR3 region has 15 residues. V was clipped by 3 bases and J by 1 base, with 9 bases between them. Germline CDR1 and CDR2: LNHDA and SQIVND (reference sequence). The CDR3 protein is CASSIPHKNTGELFF. CDR3 bases: TGTGCCAGTAGTATTCCCCATAAGAACACCGGGGAGCTGTTTTTT.

The chain uses TRBV21-1 and TRBJ2-7; the table's D call, TRBD2, was not checked against the DNA. TRBV21-1 is reported as a pseudogene. This CDR3 contains 16 residues. The CDR3 nucleotides are TGTGCCAGCAAGACTGGACTAGCGGGAGATTGCTACGAGCAGTACTTC. This encodes CASKTGLAGDCYEQYF.

The chain uses TRBV6-6 and TRBJ1-2; possibly TRBD1 for D (6 bases). Looked up from germline, CDR1 is MNHNY and CDR2 is SVGAGI (reference sequence). Trimming left V 6 bases short and J 3 bases short, with 11 bases between. The CDR3 contains 13 residues. CDR3 in amino acids: CASSQQGDYGYTF. The CDR3 nucleotides read TGTGCCAGCAGCCAACAGGGTGACTATGGCTACACCTTC.

This clone was detected once. This chain connects TRBV27 to TRBJ2-2; unclear D gene. Per germline, CDR1 MNHEY and CDR2 SMNVEV (reference sequence). This CDR3 is 13 amino acids long. V was clipped by 2 bases and J by 8 bases, with 9 bases between them. The CDR3 DNA is TGTGCCAGCAGTTTAGGGCGATCGGGGGAGCTGTTTTTT. It codes for CASSLGRSGELFF.

The V and J genes are TRBV18 and TRBJ2-2, with TRBD2 matching 7 bases. CDR1 KGHSH and CDR2 LQKENI come from the germline V gene. Trimming at V came to 5 bases and at J to 5 bases, leaving 8 bases not matched to a gene. The CDR3 length is 15 residues. The CDR3: CASSTGTTKTGELFF. CDR3 in DNA: TGTGCCAGCTCAACCGGGACTACCAAGACCGGGGAGCTGTTTTTT.